A selection of T cell receptor beta chains follows, all from one sample in a study of T cell responses to AZD1222 COVID-19 vaccine. This table comes from immunoSEQ multiplex PCR, and its TCRdb copy is limited to in-frame clones, with some not included. This sample has about 120,000 clones; roughly nine tenths occur once, and the top ten carry 2% to 3%. Here the sequenced sample was peripheral blood, taken on day 0 of AZD1222 vaccination. These receptors originate from an adult in good health. Each CDR3 is given with its conserved first and last residue. A D gene is named only where the DNA matches it firmly. Where a row states a size, it is once, few, many or the class of an expanded clone; other rows omit it.

TRBJ2-1,NA,NA,TRBV7-2,CASSQLPGNEQFF,TGTGCCAGCAGCCAACTACCCGGGAATGAGCAGTTCTTC
TRBJ1-4,NA,NA,TRBV15,CATSRDRSKREKLFF,TGTGCCACCAGCAGAGACAGGTCAAAGCGAGAAAAACTGTTTTTT
TRBJ2-7,TRBD2,NA,TRBV27,CASSLSSGSTYEQYF,TGTGCCAGCAGTTTATCTAGCGGGAGTACCTACGAGCAGTACTTC
TRBJ1-6,TRBD1,NA,TRBV9,CASSEEGAGYNSPLHF,TGTGCCAGCAGCGAGGAGGGGGCAGGATATAATTCACCCCTCCACTTT
TRBJ2-4,NA,NA,TRBV12-3/TRBV12-4,CASSLGAGQGGYF,TGTGCCAGCAGTTTGGGTGCAGGGCAGGGAGGGTACTTC
TRBJ2-7,TRBD1,NA,TRBV19,CASSIGTGYEQYF,TGTGCCAGTAGTATAGGGACAGGCTACGAGCAGTACTTC
TRBJ1-1,NA,NA,TRBV25-1,CASSDRVRTEAFF,TGTGCCAGCAGTGACAGGGTGCGGACTGAAGCTTTCTTT
TRBJ1-4,NA,NA,TRBV6-6,CASTPTPHVKLFF,TGTGCCAGCACCCCCACCCCCCACGTAAAACTGTTTTTT
TRBJ1-6,NA,NA,TRBV18,CASSPGGGGISPLHF,TGTGCCAGCTCACCAGGGGGAGGCGGAATTTCACCCCTCCACTTT
TRBJ1-5,TRBD1,NA,TRBV19,CASRRTGSNQPQHF,TGTGCCAGTAGACGGACAGGGAGTAATCAGCCCCAGCATTTT
TRBJ2-7,NA,once,TRBV6-6,CASSYSQEQYF,TGTGCCAGCAGTTACTCGCAGGAGCAGTACTTC
TRBJ1-5,NA,NA,TRBV20-1,CSAGRQPQHF,TGCAGCGCCGGGCGACAGCCCCAGCATTTT
TRBJ1-1,TRBD1,NA,TRBV30,CAWSSWTGGHNTEAFF,TGTGCCTGGAGTTCCTGGACAGGAGGGCATAACACTGAAGCTTTCTTT
TRBJ2-1,NA,NA,TRBV12-3/TRBV12-4,CASSLGPLNEQFF,TGTGCCAGCAGTTTAGGGCCCCTCAATGAGCAGTTCTTC
TRBJ2-1,NA,NA,TRBV12-3/TRBV12-4,CASSSARGGEQFF,TGTGCCAGCAGTTCAGCGAGGGGGGGTGAGCAGTTCTTC
TRBJ1-5,NA,NA,TRBV19,CASSRGMAGNQPQHF,TGTGCCAGTAGTAGAGGGATGGCTGGCAATCAGCCCCAGCATTTT
TRBJ1-2,NA,NA,TRBV27,CASSFRGNYGYTF,TGTGCCAGCAGTTTTCGGGGGAACTATGGCTACACCTTC
TRBJ2-1,TRBD2,NA,TRBV2,CASSPGLAGTNEQFF,TGTGCCAGCAGTCCGGGACTAGCGGGCACAAATGAGCAGTTCTTC
TRBJ1-2,NA,once,TRBV25-1,CASSGPLSYTF,TGTGCCAGCAGTGGCCCTCTAAGCTACACCTTC
TRBJ1-3,NA,NA,TRBV5-5,CASSPDSGNTIYF,TGTGCCAGCAGCCCAGACTCTGGAAACACCATATATTTT
TRBJ1-1,TRBD1,NA,TRBV27,CASSLSAGGAGAFF,TGTGCCAGCAGCCTAAGTGCAGGGGGCGCGGGGGCTTTCTTT
TRBJ1-3,NA,NA,TRBV7-9,CASTTKDASGNTIYF,TGTGCCAGCACTACCAAAGATGCCTCTGGAAACACCATATATTTT